This T cell receptor (beta chain) was documented in a study of CXCR3 chemokines and chemotherapy response in bladder cancer. Trimming took 3 bases from V and 0 from J; bases not matched to a gene: 8. The germline V gene has CDR1 KGHSH and CDR2 LQKENI. The CDR3 consists of 17 residues. TCRdb re-called the PCR reads with MiXCR, one entry per CDR3 protein. The sample contains roughly 2,000 distinct CDR3 sequences, about 18% of which appear only once. By sample share, this clonotype is medium-sized (0.01 to 0.1%). The source of this sequence is a human donor with bladder cancer that responded to neoadjuvant chemotherapy. The rearrangement joins TRBV18 to TRBJ1-5; the match to TRBD1 covers 7 bases. Sampling was conducted from a patient whose treatment included neoadjuvant chemotherapy. Written as DNA, the CDR3 is TGTGCCAGCTCACCCAGACAGGGAAAAAATAGCAATCAGCCCCAGCATTTT. It encodes CASSPRQGKNSNQPQHF.